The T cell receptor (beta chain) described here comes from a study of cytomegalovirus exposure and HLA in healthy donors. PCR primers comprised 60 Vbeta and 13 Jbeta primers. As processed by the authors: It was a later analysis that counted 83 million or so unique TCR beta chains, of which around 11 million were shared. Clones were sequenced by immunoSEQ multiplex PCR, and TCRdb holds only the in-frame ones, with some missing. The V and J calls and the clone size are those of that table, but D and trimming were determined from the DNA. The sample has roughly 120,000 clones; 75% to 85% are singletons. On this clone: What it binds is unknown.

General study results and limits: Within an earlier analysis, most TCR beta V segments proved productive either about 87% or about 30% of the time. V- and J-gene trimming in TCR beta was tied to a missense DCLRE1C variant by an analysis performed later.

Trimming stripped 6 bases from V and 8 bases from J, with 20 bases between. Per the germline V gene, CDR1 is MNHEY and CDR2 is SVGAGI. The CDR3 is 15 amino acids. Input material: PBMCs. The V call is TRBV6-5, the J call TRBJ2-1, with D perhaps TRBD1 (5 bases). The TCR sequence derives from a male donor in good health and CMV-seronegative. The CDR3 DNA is TGTGCCAGCAGCCTCAACGAACCACTCAGGGATGAGCAGTTCTTC. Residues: CASSLNEPLRDEQFF.